This T cell receptor beta chain was observed in a study of blood T cell repertoires in COVID-19. Background on the study: The origin of the acute and convalescent COVID-19 samples was the United States, Italy and Spain. T cells, B-cell-depleted T cells, or PBMCs supplied cDNA or gDNA.

The germline V gene encodes CDR1 ENHRY and CDR2 SYGVKD. This CDR3 region has 15 residues. After removal of 11 bases from V and 7 bases from J, the junction contained 11 bases not matched to a gene. Original processing notes: Reference gene primer amplification yielded estimated nucleated cell counts. Generated by immunoSEQ multiplex PCR, the TCRdb table keeps only in-frame clones and is missing some. That table gives V, J and clone size, and the DNA gave D and trimming. The repertoire holds fewer than 350,000 clones, with 81% as singletons. The chain employs TRBV10-3 and TRBJ2-1, with 13 bases matching TRBD2. This receptor was obtained from a woman aged 60-75 years with active or convalescent COVID-19. Source material: peripheral blood. This chain's CDR3 is CAPFLLAGGINEQFF. The DNA of the CDR3 is TGTGCCCCCTTCTTACTAGCGGGGGGGATAAATGAGCAGTTCTTC.